The rows below give T cell receptor beta chains drawn from one sample of a study of blood T cell repertoires in COVID-19. TCRdb's copy holds only in-frame clones and misses some; the assay was immunoSEQ multiplex PCR. The data show 75,000 to 100,000 clones, 70% to 90% seen once. The sequencing sample was made of peripheral blood. These receptors originate from a man between 70 and 80 years old with acute or convalescent COVID-19. Each CDR3 is given with its conserved first and last residue. D genes are given only for firm matches. Clone size appears in some rows only: once, few, many, or a class for an expanded clone.

length | J | V | size | D | DNA | CDR3
14 | TRBJ1-6 | TRBV6-5 | NA | NA | TGTGCCAGCAGACCGGACAGCTATAATTCACCCCTCCACTTT | CASRPDSYNSPLHF
14 | TRBJ2-3 | TRBV6-5 | NA | TRBD2 | TGTGCCAGCAGACCCGGGACTAGTTTCCATCGGCTGTATTTT | CASRPGTSFHRLYF
16 | TRBJ1-1 | TRBV5-1 | NA | TRBD1 | TGCGCCAGCAGCCTTAGGACAGGGGGCTTGGACACTGAAGCTTTCTTT | CASSLRTGGLDTEAFF
15 | TRBJ1-2 | TRBV28 | few | TRBD1 | TGTGCCAGCAGCCCGTCGGGCAGGGGGCGGGCTGGCTACACCTTC | CASSPSGRGRAGYTF
14 | TRBJ1-1 | TRBV19 | NA | TRBD1 | TGTGCCAGCGAACCTGGACAGGCGTACACTGAAGCTTTCTTT | CASEPGQAYTEAFF
13 | TRBJ2-1 | TRBV2 | NA | TRBD1 | TGTGCCAGCAACCCGGACAGGGCTAATGAGCAGTTCTTC | CASNPDRANEQFF
16 | TRBJ1-4 | TRBV6-1 | few | NA | TGTGCCAGCAGTGAAGCGAGCCTTGCAACTAATGAAAAACTGTTTTTT | CASSEASLATNEKLFF
17 | TRBJ1-2 | TRBV28 | once | NA | TGTGCCAGCAGTTTCCTTGCCCCACAGGATACTAACTATGGCTACACCTTC | CASSFLAPQDTNYGYTF
14 | TRBJ2-3 | TRBV6-4 | NA | TRBD1 | TGTGCCAGCAGTGAAGGACAGGGGGCAGATACGCAGTATTTT | CASSEGQGADTQYF
14 | TRBJ2-2 | TRBV11-2 | NA | NA | TGTGCCAGCAGCCGTCGAGGTAACACCGGGGAGCTGTTTTTT | CASSRRGNTGELFF
14 | TRBJ2-7 | TRBV4-1 | NA | NA | TGCGCCAGCAGCGCGAATACAGTGGACTACGAGCAGTACTTC | CASSANTVDYEQYF
16 | TRBJ2-2 | TRBV10-1 | few | TRBD2 | TGCGCCAGCAGTGCAGGCGGGGGGCCCAACACCGGGGAGCTGTTTTTT | CASSAGGGPNTGELFF
15 | TRBJ2-5 | TRBV14 | once | TRBD2 | TGTGCCAGCAGCCAACGGGGGGGCGCCCAAGAGACCCAGTACTTC | CASSQRGGAQETQYF
15 | TRBJ2-2 | TRBV19 | NA | TRBD2 | TGTGCCAGTATGGACGGGGGGGCCGACACCGGGGAGCTGTTTTTT | CASMDGGADTGELFF
14 | TRBJ1-2 | TRBV28 | NA | TRBD1 | TGTGCCACCAGCGGGGACAGGGGTAACTATGGCTACACCTTC | CATSGDRGNYGYTF
15 | TRBJ2-1 | TRBV5-4 | NA | TRBD2 | TGTGCCAGCAGCCACGGCCTAGCGGGGGACAATGAGCAGTTCTTC | CASSHGLAGDNEQFF
15 | TRBJ1-2 | TRBV29-1 | NA | TRBD1 | TGCAGCGTTGGTTCCGGGACAGGGAAGGGGGGCGGCTACACCTTC | CSVGSGTGKGGGYTF
15 | TRBJ2-1 | TRBV27 | NA | TRBD2 | TGTGCCAGCAGCCTACCGGGACTAGCCTACAATGAGCAGTTCTTC | CASSLPGLAYNEQFF
13 | TRBJ1-3 | TRBV5-1 | NA | NA | TGCGCCAGCAGCGAACCCCAGGGGTCCACCATATATTTT | CASSEPQGSTIYF
15 | TRBJ1-1 | TRBV28 | NA | TRBD1 | TGTGCCAGCAGTCCTCCTGGGACAGCGAACACTGAAGCTTTCTTT | CASSPPGTANTEAFF
13 | TRBJ1-2 | TRBV6-5 | few | TRBD1 | TGTGCCAGCAGTTATACAGGGGAGAATGGCTACACCTTC | CASSYTGENGYTF
15 | TRBJ2-7 | TRBV28 | NA | TRBD1 | TGTGCCAGCAGTTTACTAACAGGGGTCTCCTACGAGCAGTACTTC | CASSLLTGVSYEQYF
16 | TRBJ1-4 | TRBV19 | once | NA | TGTGCCAGTAGTAGGCCGGGGGGGCAGTCCAATGAAAAACTGTTTTTT | CASSRPGGQSNEKLFF
14 | TRBJ2-3 | TRBV11-2 | NA | NA | TGTGCCAGCAGCCTCTCCCAGGGTTGGGATACGCAGTATTTT | CASSLSQGWDTQYF
16 | TRBJ2-2 | TRBV2 | NA | TRBD1 | TGTGCCAGCAGCCATCCGGGACAGGGTAGTACCGGGGAGCTGTTTTTT | CASSHPGQGSTGELFF
19 | TRBJ2-3 | TRBV7-3 | NA | TRBD2 | TGTGCCAGCAGCTCGGGGCTAGCGGGGCCAATCCTTAGCACAGATACGCAGTATTTT | CASSSGLAGPILSTDTQYF
13 | TRBJ1-1 | TRBV2 | NA | NA | TGTGCCAGCAGTGAAGCAACAGTGACTGAAGCTTTCTTT | CASSEATVTEAFF
14 | TRBJ1-2 | TRBV11-2 | once | NA | TGTGCCAGCAGCTTAACAGGGTCCATCTATGGCTACACCTTC | CASSLTGSIYGYTF
13 | TRBJ2-3 | TRBV10-1 | once | NA | TGCGCCAGCAGTGAGGGCCTTACAGATACGCAGTATTTT | CASSEGLTDTQYF
15 | TRBJ1-2 | TRBV9 | NA | NA | TGTGCCAGCAGCGTAGTCGACAACCTAGCTATTGGCTACACCTTC | CASSVVDNLAIGYTF
14 | TRBJ1-1 | TRBV2 | NA | NA | TGTGCCAGCAGTGAAGCGCGGGGAGGCGGTGAAGCTTTCTTT | CASSEARGGGEAFF
15 | TRBJ1-1 | TRBV6-5 | NA | NA | TGTGCCAGCCCTGCGAGGGAGGGGCTGAACACTGAAGCTTTCTTT | CASPAREGLNTEAFF
17 | TRBJ2-3 | TRBV9 | NA | TRBD2 | TGTGCCAGCAGCGTAGTCGGGACTAGCGGGGGACTGGATACGCAGTATTTT | CASSVVGTSGGLDTQYF
16 | TRBJ1-6 | TRBV6-2/TRBV6-3 | NA | TRBD1 | TGTGCCAGCAGTTACTCGGACAGGGGATCCGGGCCACCCCTCCACTTT | CASSYSDRGSGPPLHF
16 | TRBJ2-3 | TRBV7-8 | NA | NA | TGTGCCAGCAGCATAGTTACAGGGTTGAGCACAGATACGCAGTATTTT | CASSIVTGLSTDTQYF
17 | TRBJ2-1 | TRBV11-2 | NA | TRBD1 | TGTGCCAGCAGCTTAGTAGGTGGACAGGGGAGCTACAATGAGCAGTTCTTC | CASSLVGGQGSYNEQFF
15 | TRBJ1-2 | TRBV1 | NA | NA | TGCACCAGCAGCCATGTACGGGACACAAAGTCTGGCTACACCTTC | CTSSHVRDTKSGYTF
15 | TRBJ1-3 | TRBV9 | NA | NA | TGTGCCAGCAGCGTAGCGGGATTTTCTGGAAACACCATATATTTT | CASSVAGFSGNTIYF
15 | TRBJ1-5 | TRBV3-1/TRBV3-2 | once | TRBD1 | TGTGCCAGCAGCCAAGGTCAGGGGGCCGGTCAGCCCCAGCATTTT | CASSQGQGAGQPQHF
20 | TRBJ1-3 | TRBV28 | NA | TRBD1 | TGTGCCAGCAGCCCTAGTGGGACCGGGACAGCCGCTTTCTCTGGAAACACCATATATTTT | CASSPSGTGTAAFSGNTIYF
16 | TRBJ2-2 | TRBV3-1/TRBV3-2 | NA | TRBD1 | TGTGCCAGCAGCCCCACGGGACAGGCGAACACCGGGGAGCTGTTTTTT | CASSPTGQANTGELFF
14 | TRBJ2-7 | TRBV29-1 | NA | NA | TGCAGCGTTGAAGACGGCGGCGGCTCCTACGAGCAGTACTTC | CSVEDGGGSYEQYF
17 | TRBJ2-3 | TRBV7-9 | NA | NA | TGTGCCAGCAGCTCAATTTGGGCCTGGGCCAGCACAGATACGCAGTATTTT | CASSSIWAWASTDTQYF
16 | TRBJ2-5 | TRBV5-4 | NA | TRBD2 | TGTGCCAGCAGCCCCCCAGGGCGGGGGGGTCAAGAGACCCAGTACTTC | CASSPPGRGGQETQYF
15 | TRBJ1-1 | TRBV28 | NA | TRBD1 | TGTGCCAGCCGGGACAGGGGGCACATGAACACTGAAGCTTTCTTT | CASRDRGHMNTEAFF
15 | TRBJ2-1 | TRBV29-1 | NA | TRBD1 | TGCAGCGTTGATTTGACAGGGAGCTCCTACAATGAGCAGTTCTTC | CSVDLTGSSYNEQFF
16 | TRBJ2-7 | TRBV10-2 | NA | NA | TGCGCCAGCAGTGAGCCGCCGGGACTCAGCGCCTACGAGCAGTACTTC | CASSEPPGLSAYEQYF